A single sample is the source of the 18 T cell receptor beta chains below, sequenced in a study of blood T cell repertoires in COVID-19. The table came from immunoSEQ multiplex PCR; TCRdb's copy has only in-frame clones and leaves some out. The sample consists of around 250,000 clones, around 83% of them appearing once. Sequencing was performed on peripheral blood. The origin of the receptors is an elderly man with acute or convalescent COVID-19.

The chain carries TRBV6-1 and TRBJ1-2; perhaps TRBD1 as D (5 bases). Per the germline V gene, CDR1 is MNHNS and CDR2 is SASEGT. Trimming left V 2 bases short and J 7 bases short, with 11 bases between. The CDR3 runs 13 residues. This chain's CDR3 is CASSETQESGYTF. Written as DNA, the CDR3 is TGTGCCAGCAGTGAAACACAGGAAAGTGGCTACACCTTC.

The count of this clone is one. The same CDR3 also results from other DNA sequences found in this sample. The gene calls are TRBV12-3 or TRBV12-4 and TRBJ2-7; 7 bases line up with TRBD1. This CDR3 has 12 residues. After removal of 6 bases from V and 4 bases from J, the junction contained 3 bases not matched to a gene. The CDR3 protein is CASSPGQYEQYF. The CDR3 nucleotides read TGTGCCAGCAGCCCGGGACAGTACGAGCAGTACTTC.

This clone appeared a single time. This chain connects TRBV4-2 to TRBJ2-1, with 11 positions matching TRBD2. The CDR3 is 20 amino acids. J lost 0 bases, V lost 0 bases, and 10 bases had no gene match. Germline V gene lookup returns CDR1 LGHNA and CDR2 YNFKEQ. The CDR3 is CASSQEWASGRYSSYNEQFF. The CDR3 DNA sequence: TGTGCCAGCAGCCAAGAGTGGGCTAGCGGGAGGTACAGCTCCTACAATGAGCAGTTCTTC.

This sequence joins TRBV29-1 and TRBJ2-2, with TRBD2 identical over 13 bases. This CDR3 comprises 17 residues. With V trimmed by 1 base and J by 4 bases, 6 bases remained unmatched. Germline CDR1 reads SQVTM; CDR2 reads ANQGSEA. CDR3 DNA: TGCAGCGTTGAAGCCCCGGGACTAGCGGGGCTCACCGGGGAGCTGTTTTTT. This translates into CSVEAPGLAGLTGELFF.

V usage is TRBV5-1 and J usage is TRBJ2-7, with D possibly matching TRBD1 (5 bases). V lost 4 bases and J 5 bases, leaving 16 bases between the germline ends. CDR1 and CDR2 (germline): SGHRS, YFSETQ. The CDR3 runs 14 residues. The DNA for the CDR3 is TGCGCCAGCAGCCTACCCTCAGGGTTCAACGAGCAGTACTTC. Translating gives CASSLPSGFNEQYF.

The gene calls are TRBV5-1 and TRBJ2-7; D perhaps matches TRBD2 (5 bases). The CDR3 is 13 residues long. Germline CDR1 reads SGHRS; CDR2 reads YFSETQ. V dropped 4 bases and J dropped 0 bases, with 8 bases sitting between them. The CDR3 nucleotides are TGCGCCAGCAGCCGAGGGTTCTCCTACGAGCAGTACTTC. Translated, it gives CASSRGFSYEQYF.

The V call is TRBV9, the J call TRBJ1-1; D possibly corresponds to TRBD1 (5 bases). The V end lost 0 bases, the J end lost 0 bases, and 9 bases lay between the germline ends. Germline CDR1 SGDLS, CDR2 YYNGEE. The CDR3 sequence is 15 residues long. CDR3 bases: TGTGCCAGCAGCGTAGATAACAGGTTGAACACTGAAGCTTTCTTT. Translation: CASSVDNRLNTEAFF. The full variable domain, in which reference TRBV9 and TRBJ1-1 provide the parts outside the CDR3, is DSGVTQTPKHLITATGQRVTLRCSPRSGDLSVYWYQQSLDQGLQFLIQYYNGEERAKGNILERFSAQQFPDLHSELNLSSLELGDSALYFCASSVDNRLNTEAFFGQGTRLTVV.

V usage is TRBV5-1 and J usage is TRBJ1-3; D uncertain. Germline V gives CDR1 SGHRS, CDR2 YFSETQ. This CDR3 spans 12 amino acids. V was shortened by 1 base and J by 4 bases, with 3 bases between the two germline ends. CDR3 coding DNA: TGCGCCAGCAGCTTGCTGGGAAACACCATATATTTT. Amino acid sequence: CASSLLGNTIYF.

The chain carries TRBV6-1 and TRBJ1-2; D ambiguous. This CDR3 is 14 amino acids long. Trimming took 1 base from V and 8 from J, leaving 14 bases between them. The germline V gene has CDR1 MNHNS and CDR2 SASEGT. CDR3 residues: CASSEEAGARGYTF. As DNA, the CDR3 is TGTGCCAGCAGTGAAGAGGCGGGAGCAAGGGGCTACACCTTC.

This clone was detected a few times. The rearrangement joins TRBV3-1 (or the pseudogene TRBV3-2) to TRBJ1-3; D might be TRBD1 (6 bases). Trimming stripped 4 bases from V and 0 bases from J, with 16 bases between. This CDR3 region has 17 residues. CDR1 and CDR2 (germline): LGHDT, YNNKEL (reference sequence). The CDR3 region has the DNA TGTGCCAGCAGCCCCACAGGGATCTACCTCTCTGGAAACACCATATATTTT. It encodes CASSPTGIYLSGNTIYF.

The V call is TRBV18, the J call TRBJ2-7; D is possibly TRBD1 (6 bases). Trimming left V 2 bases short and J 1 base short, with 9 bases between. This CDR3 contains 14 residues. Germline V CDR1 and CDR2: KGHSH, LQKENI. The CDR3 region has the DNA TGTGCCAGCTCACCAGGAGGACAGTCCTACGAGCAGTACTTC. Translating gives CASSPGGQSYEQYF.

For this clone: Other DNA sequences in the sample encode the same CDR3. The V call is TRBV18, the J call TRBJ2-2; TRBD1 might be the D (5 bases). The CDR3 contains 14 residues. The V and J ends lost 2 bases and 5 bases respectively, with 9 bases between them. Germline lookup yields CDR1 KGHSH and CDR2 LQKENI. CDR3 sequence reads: CASSPGQGTGELFF. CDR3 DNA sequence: TGTGCCAGCTCACCAGGCCAGGGAACCGGGGAGCTGTTTTTT. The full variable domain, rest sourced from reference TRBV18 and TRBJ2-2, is NAGVMQNPRHLVRRRGQEARLRCSPMKGHSHVYWYRQLPEEGLKFMVYLQKENIIDESGMPKERFSAEFPKEGPSILRIQQVVRGDSAAYFCASSPGQGTGELFFGEGSRLTVL.

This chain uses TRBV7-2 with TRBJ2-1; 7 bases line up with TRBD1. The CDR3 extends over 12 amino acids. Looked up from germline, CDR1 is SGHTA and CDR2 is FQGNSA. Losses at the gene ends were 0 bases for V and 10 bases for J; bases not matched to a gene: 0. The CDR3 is CASSLAGGEQFF. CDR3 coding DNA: TGTGCCAGCAGCTTAGCAGGGGGCGAGCAGTTCTTC. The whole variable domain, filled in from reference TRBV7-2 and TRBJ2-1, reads GAGVSQSPSNKVTEKGKDVELRCDPISGHTALYWYRQSLGQGLEFLIYFQGNSAPDKSGLPSDRFSAERTGGSVSTLTIQRTQQEDSAVYLCASSLAGGEQFFGPGTRLTVL.

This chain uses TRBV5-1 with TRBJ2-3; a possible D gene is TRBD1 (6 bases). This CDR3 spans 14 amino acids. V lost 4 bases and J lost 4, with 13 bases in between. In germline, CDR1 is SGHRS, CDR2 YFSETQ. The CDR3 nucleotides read TGCGCCAGCAGCGGGGGACACAGCGCAGATACGCAGTATTTT. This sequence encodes CASSGGHSADTQYF.

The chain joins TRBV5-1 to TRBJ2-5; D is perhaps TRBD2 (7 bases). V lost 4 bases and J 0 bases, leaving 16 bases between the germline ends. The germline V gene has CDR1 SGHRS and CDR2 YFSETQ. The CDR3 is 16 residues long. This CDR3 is CASSAGGGANQETQYF. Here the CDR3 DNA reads TGCGCCAGCAGCGCGGGCGGGGGCGCAAACCAAGAGACCCAGTACTTC.

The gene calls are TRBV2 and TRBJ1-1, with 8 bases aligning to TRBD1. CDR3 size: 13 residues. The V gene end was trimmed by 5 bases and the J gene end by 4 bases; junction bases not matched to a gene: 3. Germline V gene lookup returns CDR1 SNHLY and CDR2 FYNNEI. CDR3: CASSPDRGTEAFF. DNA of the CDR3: TGTGCCAGCAGTCCCGACAGGGGCACTGAAGCTTTCTTT.

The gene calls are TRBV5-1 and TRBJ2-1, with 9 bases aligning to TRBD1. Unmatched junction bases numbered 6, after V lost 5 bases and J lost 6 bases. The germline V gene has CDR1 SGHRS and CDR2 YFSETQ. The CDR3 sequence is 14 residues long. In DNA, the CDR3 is TGCGCCAGCAGGGGACAGGGATCATTCAATGAGCAGTTCTTC. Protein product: CASRGQGSFNEQFF.

CDR3 amino acids: CASSVDWGSGREGTGELFF. The CDR3 DNA is TGTGCCAGCAGCGTAGATTGGGGTAGCGGGAGGGAGGGCACCGGGGAGCTGTTTTTT. The chain uses TRBV9 and TRBJ2-2; 11 nucleotides line up with TRBD2. Germline-derived CDR1 and CDR2 are SGDLS and YYNGEE. The junction had 11 bases not matched to a gene; V was cut back by 0 bases and J by 4 bases. CDR3 length: 19 amino acids. The whole variable domain, remainder taken from reference TRBV9 and TRBJ2-2, is DSGVTQTPKHLITATGQRVTLRCSPRSGDLSVYWYQQSLDQGLQFLIQYYNGEERAKGNILERFSAQQFPDLHSELNLSSLELGDSALYFCASSVDWGSGREGTGELFFGEGSRLTVL.